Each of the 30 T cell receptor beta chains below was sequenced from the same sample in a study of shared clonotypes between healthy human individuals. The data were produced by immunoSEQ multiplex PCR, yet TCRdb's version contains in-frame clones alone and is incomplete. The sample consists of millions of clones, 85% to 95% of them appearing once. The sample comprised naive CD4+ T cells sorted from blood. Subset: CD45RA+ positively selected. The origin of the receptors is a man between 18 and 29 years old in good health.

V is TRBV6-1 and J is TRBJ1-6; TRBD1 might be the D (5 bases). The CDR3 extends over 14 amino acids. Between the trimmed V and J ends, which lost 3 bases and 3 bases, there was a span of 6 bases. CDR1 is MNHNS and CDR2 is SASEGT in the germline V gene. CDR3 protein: CASSDRDYNSPLHF. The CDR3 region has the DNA TGTGCCAGCAGTGACAGGGACTATAATTCACCCCTCCACTTT.

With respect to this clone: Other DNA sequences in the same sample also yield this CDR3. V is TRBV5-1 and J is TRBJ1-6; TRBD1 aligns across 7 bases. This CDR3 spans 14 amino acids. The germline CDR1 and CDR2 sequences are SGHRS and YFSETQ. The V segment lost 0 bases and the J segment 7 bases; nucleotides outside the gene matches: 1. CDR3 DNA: TGCGCCAGCAGCTTGGGACAGGGCAATTCACCCCTCCACTTT. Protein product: CASSLGQGNSPLHF. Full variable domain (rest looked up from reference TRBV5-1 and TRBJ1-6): KAGVTQTPRYLIKTRGQQVTLSCSPISGHRSVSWYQQTPGQGLQFLFEYFSETQRNKGNFPGRFSGRQFSNSRSEMNVSTLELGDSALYLCASSLGQGNSPLHFGNGTRLTVT.

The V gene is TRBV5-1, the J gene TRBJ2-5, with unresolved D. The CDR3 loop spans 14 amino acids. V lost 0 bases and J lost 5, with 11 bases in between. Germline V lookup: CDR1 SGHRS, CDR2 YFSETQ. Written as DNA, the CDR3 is TGCGCCAGCAGCTTGGCGCAGGTCGCGGAGACCCAGTACTTC. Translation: CASSLAQVAETQYF.

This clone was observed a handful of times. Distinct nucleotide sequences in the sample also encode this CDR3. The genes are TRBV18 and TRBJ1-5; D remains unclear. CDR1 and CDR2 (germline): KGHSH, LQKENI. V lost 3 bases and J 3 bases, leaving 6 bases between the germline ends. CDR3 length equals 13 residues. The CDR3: CASSPGNNQPQHF. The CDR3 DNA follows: TGTGCCAGCTCACCGGGGAACAATCAGCCCCAGCATTTT.

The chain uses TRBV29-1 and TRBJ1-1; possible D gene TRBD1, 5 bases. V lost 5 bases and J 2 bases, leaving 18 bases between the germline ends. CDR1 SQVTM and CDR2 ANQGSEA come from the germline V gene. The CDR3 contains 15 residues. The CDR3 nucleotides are TGCAGCGTTAATCAGGGACTCAACGGAAACACTGAAGCTTTCTTT. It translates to CSVNQGLNGNTEAFF.

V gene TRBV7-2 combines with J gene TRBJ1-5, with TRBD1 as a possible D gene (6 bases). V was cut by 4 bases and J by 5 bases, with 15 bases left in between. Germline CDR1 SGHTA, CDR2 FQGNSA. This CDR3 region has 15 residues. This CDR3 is CASSSKSGVDQPQHF. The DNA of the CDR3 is TGTGCCAGCAGCTCCAAATCAGGGGTGGATCAGCCCCAGCATTTT.

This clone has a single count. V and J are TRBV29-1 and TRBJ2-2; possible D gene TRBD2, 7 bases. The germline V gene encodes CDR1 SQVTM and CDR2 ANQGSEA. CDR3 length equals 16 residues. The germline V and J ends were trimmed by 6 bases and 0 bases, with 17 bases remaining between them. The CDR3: CSVGMGGGANTGELFF. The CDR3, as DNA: TGCAGCGTAGGAATGGGCGGGGGCGCGAACACCGGGGAGCTGTTTTTT.

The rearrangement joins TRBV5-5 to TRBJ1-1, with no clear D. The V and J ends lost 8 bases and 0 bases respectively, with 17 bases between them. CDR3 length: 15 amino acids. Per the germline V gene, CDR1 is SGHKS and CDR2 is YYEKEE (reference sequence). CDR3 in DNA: TGTGCCAGTATAGTCAGTCGAGATATGAACACTGAAGCTTTCTTT. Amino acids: CASIVSRDMNTEAFF.

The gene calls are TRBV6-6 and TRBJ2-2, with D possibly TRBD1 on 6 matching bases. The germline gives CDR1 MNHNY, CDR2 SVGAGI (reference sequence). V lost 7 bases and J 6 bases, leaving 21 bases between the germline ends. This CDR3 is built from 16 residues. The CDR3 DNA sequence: TGTGCCAGCACCTACGGGGCAGGGGTGATATCCGGGGAGCTGTTTTTT. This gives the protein CASTYGAGVISGELFF.

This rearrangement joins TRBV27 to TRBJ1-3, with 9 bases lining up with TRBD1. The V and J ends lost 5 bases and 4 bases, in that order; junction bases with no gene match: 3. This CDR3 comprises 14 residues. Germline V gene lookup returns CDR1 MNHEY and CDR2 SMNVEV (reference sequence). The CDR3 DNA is TGTGCCAGCAGTATGGGGACAGGGGGAAACACCATATATTTT. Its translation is CASSMGTGGNTIYF.

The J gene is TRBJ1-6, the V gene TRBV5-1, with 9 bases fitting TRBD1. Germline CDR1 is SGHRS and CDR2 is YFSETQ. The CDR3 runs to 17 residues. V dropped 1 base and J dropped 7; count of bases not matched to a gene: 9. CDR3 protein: CASSLFNQGTGNSPLHF. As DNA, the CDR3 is TGCGCCAGCAGCTTGTTTAATCAGGGGACAGGGAATTCACCCCTCCACTTT.

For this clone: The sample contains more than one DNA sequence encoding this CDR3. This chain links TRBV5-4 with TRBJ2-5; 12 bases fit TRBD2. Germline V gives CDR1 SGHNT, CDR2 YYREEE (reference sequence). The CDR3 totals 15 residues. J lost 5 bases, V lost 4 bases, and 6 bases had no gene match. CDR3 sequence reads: CASSPSGGAGETQYF. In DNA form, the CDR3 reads TGTGCCAGCAGCCCTAGCGGGGGGGCAGGCGAGACCCAGTACTTC.

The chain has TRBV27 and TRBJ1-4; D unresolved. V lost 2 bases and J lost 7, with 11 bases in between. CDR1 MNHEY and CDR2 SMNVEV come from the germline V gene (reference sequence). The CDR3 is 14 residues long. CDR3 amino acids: CASSLVGLGEKLFF. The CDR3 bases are TGTGCCAGCAGTTTAGTAGGGCTTGGTGAAAAACTGTTTTTT.

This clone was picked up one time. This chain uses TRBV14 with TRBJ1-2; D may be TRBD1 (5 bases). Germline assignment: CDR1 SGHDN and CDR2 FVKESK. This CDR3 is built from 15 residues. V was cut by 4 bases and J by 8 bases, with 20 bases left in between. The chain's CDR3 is CASSPEQDSLFGYTF. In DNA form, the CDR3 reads TGTGCCAGCAGCCCCGAACAGGATTCCCTCTTCGGCTACACCTTC.

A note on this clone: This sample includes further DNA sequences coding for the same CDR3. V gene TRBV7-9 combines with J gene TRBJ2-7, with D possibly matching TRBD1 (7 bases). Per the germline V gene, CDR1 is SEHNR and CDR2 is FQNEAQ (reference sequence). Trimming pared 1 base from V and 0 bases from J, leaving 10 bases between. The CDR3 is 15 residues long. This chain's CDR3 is CASSLGQGGSYEQYF. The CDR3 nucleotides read TGTGCCAGCAGCTTAGGCCAGGGGGGCTCCTACGAGCAGTACTTC.

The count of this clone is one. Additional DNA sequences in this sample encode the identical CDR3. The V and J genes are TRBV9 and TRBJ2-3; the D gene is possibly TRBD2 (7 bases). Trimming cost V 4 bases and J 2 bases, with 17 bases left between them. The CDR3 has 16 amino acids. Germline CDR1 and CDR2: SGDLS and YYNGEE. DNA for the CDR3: TGTGCCAGCAGCTACTCCGAGGGGGGGCCCACAGATACGCAGTATTTT. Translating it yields CASSYSEGGPTDTQYF.

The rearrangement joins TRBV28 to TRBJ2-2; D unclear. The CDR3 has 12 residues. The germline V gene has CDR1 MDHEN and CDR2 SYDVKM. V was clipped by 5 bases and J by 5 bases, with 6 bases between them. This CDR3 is CASSHLTGELFF. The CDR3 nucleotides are TGTGCCAGCAGTCATCTGACCGGGGAGCTGTTTTTT.

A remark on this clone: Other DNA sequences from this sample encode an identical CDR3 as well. Here the CDR3 reads CASSLGQVSNQPQHF. The CDR3 region has the DNA TGTGCCAGCAGCTTAGGGCAGGTCAGCAATCAGCCCCAGCATTTT. The genes are TRBV5-6 and TRBJ1-5; D ambiguous. Trimming stripped 2 bases from V and 1 base from J, with 10 bases between. This CDR3 contains 15 residues. CDR1 and CDR2 from the germline V gene are SGHDT and YYEEEE.

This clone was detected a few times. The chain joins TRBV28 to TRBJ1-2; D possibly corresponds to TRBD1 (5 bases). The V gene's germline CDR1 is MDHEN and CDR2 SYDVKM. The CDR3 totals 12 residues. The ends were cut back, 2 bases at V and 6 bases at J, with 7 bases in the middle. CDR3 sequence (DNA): TGTGCCAGCAGTTTACCAGGGAATGGCTACACCTTC. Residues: CASSLPGNGYTF.

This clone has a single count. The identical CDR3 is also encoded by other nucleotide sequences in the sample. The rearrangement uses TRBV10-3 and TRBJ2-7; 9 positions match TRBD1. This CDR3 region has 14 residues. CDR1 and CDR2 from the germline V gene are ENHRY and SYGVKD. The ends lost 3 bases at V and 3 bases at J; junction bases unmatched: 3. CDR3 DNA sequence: TGTGCCATCAGTGATTCGACAGGGGGCTACGAGCAGTACTTC. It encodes CAISDSTGGYEQYF.

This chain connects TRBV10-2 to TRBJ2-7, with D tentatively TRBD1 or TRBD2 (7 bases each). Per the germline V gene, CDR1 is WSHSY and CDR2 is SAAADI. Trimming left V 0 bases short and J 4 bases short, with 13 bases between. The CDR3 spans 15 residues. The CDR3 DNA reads TGCGCCAGCAGTGAGTCGGCCAGGGGGGGATACGAGCAGTACTTC. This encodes CASSESARGGYEQYF.

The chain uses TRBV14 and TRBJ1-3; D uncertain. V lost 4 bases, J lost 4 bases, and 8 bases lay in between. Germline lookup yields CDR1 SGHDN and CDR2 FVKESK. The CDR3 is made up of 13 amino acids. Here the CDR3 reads CASSLGVGNTIYF. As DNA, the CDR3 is TGTGCCAGCAGCCTTGGGGTCGGAAACACCATATATTTT. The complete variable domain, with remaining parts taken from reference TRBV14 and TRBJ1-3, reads EAGVTQFPSHSVIEKGQTVTLRCDPISGHDNLYWYRRVMGKEIKFLLHFVKESKQDESGMPNNRFLAERTGGTYSTLKVQPAELEDSGVYFCASSLGVGNTIYFGEGSWLTVV.

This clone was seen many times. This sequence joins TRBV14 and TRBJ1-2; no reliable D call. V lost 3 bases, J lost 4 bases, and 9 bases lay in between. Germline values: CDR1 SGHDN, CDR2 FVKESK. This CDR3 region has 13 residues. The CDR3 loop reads CASSQDQSYGYTF. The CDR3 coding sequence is TGTGCCAGCAGCCAGGACCAAAGCTATGGCTACACCTTC.

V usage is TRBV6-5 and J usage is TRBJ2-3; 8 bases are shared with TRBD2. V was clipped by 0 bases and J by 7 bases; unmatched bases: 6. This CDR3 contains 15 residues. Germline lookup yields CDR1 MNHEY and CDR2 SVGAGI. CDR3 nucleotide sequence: TGTGCCAGCAGTTACTCAGAGCGGGGGTATAATACGCAGTATTTT. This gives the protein CASSYSERGYNTQYF.

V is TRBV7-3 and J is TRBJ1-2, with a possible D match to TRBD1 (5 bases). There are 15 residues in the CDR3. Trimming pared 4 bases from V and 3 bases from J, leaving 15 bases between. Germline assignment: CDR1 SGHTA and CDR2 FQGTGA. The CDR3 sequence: CASSSGGGAYYGYTF. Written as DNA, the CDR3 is TGTGCCAGCAGCTCCGGGGGAGGGGCCTACTATGGCTACACCTTC. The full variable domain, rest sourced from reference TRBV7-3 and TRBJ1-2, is GAGVSQTPSNKVTEKGKYVELRCDPISGHTALYWYRQSLGQGPEFLIYFQGTGAADDSGLPNDRFFAVRPEGSVSTLKIQRTERGDSAVYLCASSSGGGAYYGYTFGSGTRLTVV.

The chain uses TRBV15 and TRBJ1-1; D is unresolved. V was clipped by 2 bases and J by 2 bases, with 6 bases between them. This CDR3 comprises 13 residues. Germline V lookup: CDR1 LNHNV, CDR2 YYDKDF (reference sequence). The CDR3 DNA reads TGTGCCACCAGCAGACAGGAAAACACTGAAGCTTTCTTT. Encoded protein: CATSRQENTEAFF.

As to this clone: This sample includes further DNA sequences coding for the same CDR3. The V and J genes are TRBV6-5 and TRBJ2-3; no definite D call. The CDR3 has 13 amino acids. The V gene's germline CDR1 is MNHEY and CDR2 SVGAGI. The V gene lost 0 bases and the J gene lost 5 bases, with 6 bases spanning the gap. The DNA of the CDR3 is TGTGCCAGCAGTTACTCGGGCGGAGATACGCAGTATTTT. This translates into CASSYSGGDTQYF.

The CDR3 region is CAWSRRSSYNEQFF. The CDR3 region has the DNA TGTGCCTGGAGTCGCCGTAGCTCCTACAATGAGCAGTTCTTC. The gene calls are TRBV30 and TRBJ2-1; D is ambiguous. CDR3 length: 14 residues. V gave up 2 bases and J gave up 0 bases, with 8 bases separating them. Per the germline V gene, CDR1 is GTSNPN and CDR2 is SVGIG (reference sequence).

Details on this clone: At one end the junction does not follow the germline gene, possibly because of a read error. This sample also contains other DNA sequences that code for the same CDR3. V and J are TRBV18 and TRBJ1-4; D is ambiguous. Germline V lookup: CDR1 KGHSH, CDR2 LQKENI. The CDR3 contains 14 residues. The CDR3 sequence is CASSLGSGNEKLFF. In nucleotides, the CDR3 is TGCGCCAGCTCACTGGGAAGTGGTAATGAAAAACTGTTTTTT.

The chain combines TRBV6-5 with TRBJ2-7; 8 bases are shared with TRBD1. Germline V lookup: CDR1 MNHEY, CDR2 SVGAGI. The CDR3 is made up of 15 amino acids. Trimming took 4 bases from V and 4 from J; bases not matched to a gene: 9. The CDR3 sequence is CASSSMSGGQYEQYF. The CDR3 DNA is TGTGCCAGCAGTTCGATGTCAGGGGGCCAGTACGAGCAGTACTTC.